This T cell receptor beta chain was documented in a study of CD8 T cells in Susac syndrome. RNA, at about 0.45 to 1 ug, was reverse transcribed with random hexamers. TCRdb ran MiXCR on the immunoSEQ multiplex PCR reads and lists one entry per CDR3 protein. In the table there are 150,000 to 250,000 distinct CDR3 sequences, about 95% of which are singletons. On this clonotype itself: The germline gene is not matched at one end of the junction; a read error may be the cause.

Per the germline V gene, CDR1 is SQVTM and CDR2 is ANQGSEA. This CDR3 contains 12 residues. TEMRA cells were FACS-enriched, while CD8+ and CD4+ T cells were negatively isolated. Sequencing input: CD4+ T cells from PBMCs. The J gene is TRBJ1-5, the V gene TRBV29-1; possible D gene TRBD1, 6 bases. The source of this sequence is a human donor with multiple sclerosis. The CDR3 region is CSTGQSNEPQHF. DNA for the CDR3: TGCAGCACCGGACAGTCCAATGAGCCCCAGCATTTT.